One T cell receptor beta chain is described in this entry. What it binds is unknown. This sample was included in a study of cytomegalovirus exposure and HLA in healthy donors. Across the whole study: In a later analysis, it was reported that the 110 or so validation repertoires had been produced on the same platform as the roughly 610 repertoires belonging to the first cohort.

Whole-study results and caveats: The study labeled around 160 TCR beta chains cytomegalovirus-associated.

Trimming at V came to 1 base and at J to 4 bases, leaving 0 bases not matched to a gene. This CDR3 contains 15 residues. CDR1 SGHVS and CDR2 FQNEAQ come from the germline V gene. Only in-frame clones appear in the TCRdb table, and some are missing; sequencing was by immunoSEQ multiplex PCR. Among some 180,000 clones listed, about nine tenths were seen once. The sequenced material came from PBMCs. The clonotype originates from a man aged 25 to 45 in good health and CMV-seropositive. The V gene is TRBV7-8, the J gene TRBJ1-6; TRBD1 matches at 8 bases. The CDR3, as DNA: TGTGCCAGCAGCTTAGGGGACAGGTATAATTCACCCCTCCACTTT. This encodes CASSLGDRYNSPLHF.